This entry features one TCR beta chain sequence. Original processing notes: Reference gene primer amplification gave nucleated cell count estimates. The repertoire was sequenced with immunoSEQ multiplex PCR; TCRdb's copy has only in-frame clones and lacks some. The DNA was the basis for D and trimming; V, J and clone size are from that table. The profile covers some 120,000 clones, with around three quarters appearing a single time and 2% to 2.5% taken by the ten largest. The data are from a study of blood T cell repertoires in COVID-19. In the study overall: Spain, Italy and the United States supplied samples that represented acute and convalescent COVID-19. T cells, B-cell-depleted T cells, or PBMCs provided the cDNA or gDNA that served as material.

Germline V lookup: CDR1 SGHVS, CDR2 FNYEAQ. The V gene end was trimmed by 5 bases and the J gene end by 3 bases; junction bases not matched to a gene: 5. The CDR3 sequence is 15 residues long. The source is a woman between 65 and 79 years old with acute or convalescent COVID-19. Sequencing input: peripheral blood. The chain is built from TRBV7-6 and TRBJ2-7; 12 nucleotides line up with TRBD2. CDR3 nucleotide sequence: TGTGCCAGCAGCCGACTAGCGGGAGAATTCTACGAGCAGTACTTC. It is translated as CASSRLAGEFYEQYF.